Here is one T cell receptor beta chain with its context. The data stem from a study of blood T cell repertoires in COVID-19. Background on the study: The origin of the acute and convalescent COVID-19 samples was the United States, Italy and Spain. The cDNA or gDNA used as material had been derived from T cells, B-cell-depleted T cells, or PBMCs.

As handled by the study authors: The assay estimated nucleated cells by amplifying reference gene primers. Sequencing used immunoSEQ multiplex PCR; TCRdb keeps in-frame clones, though not all of them. V and J calls and clone size are given by that table; D and trimming were obtained from the DNA. The sample records more than 95,000 clones, 65% to 90% being singletons. After removal of 4 bases from V and 5 bases from J, the junction contained 3 bases not matched to a gene. The CDR3 has 13 residues. Germline V gene lookup returns CDR1 MNHEY and CDR2 SMNVEV (reference sequence). This sequence originates from an elderly man with active or convalescent COVID-19. Sample: peripheral blood. The chain combines TRBV27 with TRBJ1-2; 8 bases agree with TRBD1. The CDR3 DNA is TGTGCCAGCAGTTCAACAGGGGGATATGGCTACACCTTC. Translating gives CASSSTGGYGYTF.